This TCR beta chain was profiled in a study of response to subunit inactivated influenza vaccine. Study outcomes and limitations: Authors suggested each seasonal influenza vaccination recruits few new T cells.

A word on this clonotype: Its cognate antigen is unknown. Its ends do not fully match the called genes, so a read error is possible.

The germline V gene has CDR1 SEHNR and CDR2 FQNEAQ (reference sequence). The CDR3 contains 15 residues. A single record per CDR3 protein comes from TCRdb applying MiXCR to the RT-PCR reads. The sample lists 750,000 to 850,000 distinct CDR3 sequences, about 18% seen once, with 9.5% to 13% in the top ten. The chain combines TRBV7-9 with TRBJ1-2, with D possibly being TRBD1 (5 bases). The clonotype was recovered from a man aged 45-65 years who received an inactivated influenza vaccine. The sequencing here drew on PBMCs from blood, taken roughly 5 days after vaccination. CDR3 DNA sequence: TGTGCCAGCAGCCCCCAAACGCCAGGGAGGTATGGCTACTCCTTC. Amino acids: CASSPQTPGRYGYSF.